The sequence of this T cell receptor (beta chain) was determined in a study of CD8 T cells in Susac syndrome. Per germline, CDR1 MGHRA and CDR2 YSYEKL. The CDR3 loop spans 14 amino acids. The junction had 6 bases not matched to a gene; V was cut back by 2 bases and J by 9 bases. When the RNA was reverse transcribed, random hexamers were used with an input of roughly 0.45 to 1 ug. TCRdb re-called the immunoSEQ multiplex PCR reads with MiXCR, one entry per CDR3 protein. The sample carries 100,000 to 150,000 distinct CDR3 sequences, about 95% recorded once. The sample consisted of CD4+ T cells from PBMCs. This chain connects TRBV4-1 to TRBJ2-1, with 8 bases that match TRBD2. The source of this sequence is a human donor in good health. The CDR3 spells CASSQYPSGSEQFF. DNA of the CDR3: TGCGCCAGCAGCCAATATCCCAGCGGGAGTGAGCAGTTCTTC.